Below, 13 T cell receptor beta chains from the same sample are listed, as sequenced in a study of regulatory T cells in long-lasting Graves disease. Sample time point: newly diagnosed GD, antithyroid drugs for less than 3 months. There was RNA extracted from PBMCs, and the TCR library was made from it. According to the study, TCR beta libraries were built with iRepertoire HTBI primers and CDR3-region Arm-PCR. TCRdb passed the multiplex PCR reads through MiXCR, listing each CDR3 protein once. Seen here are 560,000 or so distinct CDR3 sequences, roughly a sixth observed once, and the top ten hold about 12%. This sample was also put to use in a study of T cells in Graves' hyperthyroidism and ophthalmopathy.

The sequences come from peripheral blood mononuclear cells (PBMCs), collected at new diagnosis, from a patient treated with antithyroid drugs. The receptor source for this set is a man between 18 and 35 years old with Graves disease.

J is TRBJ1-1 and V is TRBV28; 7 bases are shared with TRBD1. CDR1 and CDR2 from the germline V gene are MDHEN and SYDVKM. This CDR3 is built from 16 residues. The V and J ends lost 1 base and 3 bases, in that order; junction bases with no gene match: 8. As DNA, the CDR3 is TGTGCCAGCAGTTTATCGTCCAGGGGGAGGGACACTGAAGCTTTCTTT. Its translation: CASSLSSRGRDTEAFF.

The rearrangement joins TRBV20-1 to TRBJ1-1, with unresolved D. The V gene lost 0 bases and the J gene lost 1 base, with 9 bases spanning the gap. Looked up from germline, CDR1 is DFQATT and CDR2 is SNEGSKA (reference sequence). The CDR3 is 14 amino acids. The CDR3 region has the DNA TGCAGTGCTAGAGAACGAAAGGGGAACACTGAAGCTTTCTTT. This encodes CSARERKGNTEAFF.

J is TRBJ1-5 and V is TRBV15; D gene ambiguous. The CDR3 spans 12 residues. Germline V CDR1 and CDR2: LNHNV, YYDKDF (reference sequence). V gave up 0 bases and J gave up 11 bases, with 8 bases separating them. The CDR3 DNA reads as TGTGCCACCAGCAGAGAGGTTGGGTCCCAGCATTTT. It translates to CATSREVGSQHF.

Concerning this clonotype: A much more abundant neighbour one base away suggests this may be a read error. This chain joins TRBV3-1 and TRBJ2-7; 9 positions match TRBD1. CDR3 size: 15 residues. J was trimmed by 3 bases and V by 1 base; bases with no gene match: 4. Germline loops: CDR1 LGHDT, CDR2 YNNKEL (reference sequence). This CDR3 reads CASSQAGTGSYEQYF. In DNA, the CDR3 is TGTGCCAGCAGCCAAGCTGGGACAGGGAGCTACGAGCAGTACTTC.

In this sample, this clonotype turned up many times. The V call is TRBV20-1, the J call TRBJ2-1; D not resolved. Germline V gene sequence: CDR1 DFQATT, CDR2 SNEGSKA (reference sequence). The CDR3 covers 16 residues. V dropped 2 bases and J dropped 0 bases, with 14 bases sitting between them. The CDR3 DNA reads TGCAGTGCTAGAAGAAAGGCGGAAAGCTCCTACAATGAGCAGTTCTTC. The encoded protein is CSARRKAESSYNEQFF.

The rearrangement joins TRBV6-1 to TRBJ1-2; D is perhaps TRBD1 (5 bases). Germline CDR1 is MNHNS and CDR2 is SASEGT. The V gene lost 2 bases and the J gene lost 10 bases, with 11 bases spanning the gap. The CDR3 runs to 12 residues. CDR3 loop: CASSEYGGIYTF. The DNA of the CDR3 is TGTGCCAGCAGTGAATATGGGGGAATCTACACCTTC.

This clonotype was observed many times. CDR3 amino acids: CASSGVPYNEQFF. In DNA form, the CDR3 reads TGTGCCAGCTCGGGAGTCCCCTACAATGAGCAGTTCTTC. The chain employs TRBV12-3 or TRBV12-4 and TRBJ2-1; maybe TRBD2 (6 bases). The V and J ends lost 8 bases and 2 bases respectively, with 10 bases between them. The CDR3 is made up of 13 amino acids.

This clonotype was observed many times. V gene TRBV7-9 combines with J gene TRBJ2-7, with D possibly called TRBD1 or TRBD2 (5 bases each). Trimming removed 5 bases at V and 3 bases at J, with 14 bases between. CDR3 length equals 14 residues. Germline V lookup: CDR1 SEHNR, CDR2 FQNEAQ (reference sequence). In nucleotides, the CDR3 is TGTGCCAGCAGCCCAGCGAGGGGTCTCTACGAGCAGTACTTC. It encodes CASSPARGLYEQYF.

This clonotype turned up a few times. The rearrangement joins TRBV27 to TRBJ2-5; tentative D call: TRBD1 (6 bases). CDR1 MNHEY and CDR2 SMNVEV come from the germline V gene (reference sequence). The CDR3 contains 14 residues. Trimming pared 2 bases from V and 4 bases from J, leaving 11 bases between. The CDR3 region has the DNA TGTGCCAGCAGTTTAAGATGGACAGCAGAGACCCAGTACTTC. Translating gives CASSLRWTAETQYF.

This clonotype showed up just a few times. This chain uses TRBV20-1 with TRBJ2-7; 7 bases agree with TRBD2. Germline CDR1 reads DFQATT; CDR2 reads SNEGSKA (reference sequence). The CDR3 consists of 16 residues. V gave up 4 bases and J gave up 3 bases; unmatched junction bases: 15. DNA for the CDR3: TGCAGTGCTACCCCTGGCTCCCGGGACTATCTCTACGAGCAGTACTTC. This translates into CSATPGSRDYLYEQYF.

This clonotype appeared many times. V is TRBV6-1 and J is TRBJ2-1, with 7 bases fitting TRBD2. This CDR3 region has 13 residues. Germline V gene data show CDR1 as MNHNS and CDR2 as SASEGT. CDR3 amino acids: CAFLAEYYNEQFF. The DNA of the CDR3 is TGTGCATTTCTAGCGGAGTACTACAATGAGCAGTTCTTC.

V and J are TRBV3-1 and TRBJ2-5, with a weak D call TRBD2 (5 bases). The CDR3 is made up of 16 amino acids. Per germline, CDR1 LGHDT and CDR2 YNNKEL (reference sequence). V was shortened by 1 base and J by 2 bases, with 14 bases between the two germline ends. The CDR3 is CASSQARIRGQETQYF. The DNA for the CDR3 is TGTGCCAGCAGCCAAGCCCGGATTCGAGGGCAAGAGACCCAGTACTTC.

The chain has TRBV19 and TRBJ2-3; D unclear. The CDR3 runs 10 residues. Trimming cost V 9 bases and J 7 bases, with 8 bases left between them. Germline values: CDR1 LNHDA, CDR2 SQIVND (reference sequence). The CDR3, as DNA: TGTGCCAGCTTACACTATACGCAGTATTTT. Encoded protein: CASLHYTQYF.